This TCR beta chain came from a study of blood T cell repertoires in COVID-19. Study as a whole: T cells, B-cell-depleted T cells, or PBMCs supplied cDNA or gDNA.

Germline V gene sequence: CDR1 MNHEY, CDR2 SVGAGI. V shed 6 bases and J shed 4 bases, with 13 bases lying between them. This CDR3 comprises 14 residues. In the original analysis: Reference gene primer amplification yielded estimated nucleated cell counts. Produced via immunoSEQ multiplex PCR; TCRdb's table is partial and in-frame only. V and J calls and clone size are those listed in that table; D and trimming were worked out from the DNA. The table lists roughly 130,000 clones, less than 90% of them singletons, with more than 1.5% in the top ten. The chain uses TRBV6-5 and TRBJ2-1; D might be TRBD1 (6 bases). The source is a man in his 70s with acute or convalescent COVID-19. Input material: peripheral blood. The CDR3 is CASRAGDTYNEQFF. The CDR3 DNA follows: TGTGCCAGCAGGGCCGGGGACACATACAATGAGCAGTTCTTC.